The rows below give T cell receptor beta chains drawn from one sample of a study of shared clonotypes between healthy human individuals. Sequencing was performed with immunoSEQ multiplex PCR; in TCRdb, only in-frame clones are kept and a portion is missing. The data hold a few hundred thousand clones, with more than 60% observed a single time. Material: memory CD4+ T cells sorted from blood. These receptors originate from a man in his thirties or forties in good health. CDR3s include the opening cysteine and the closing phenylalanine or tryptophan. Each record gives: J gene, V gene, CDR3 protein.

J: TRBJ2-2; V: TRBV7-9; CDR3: CATGGPPPKNTGELFF
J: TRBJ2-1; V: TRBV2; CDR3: CASRAPITVLRYNEQFF
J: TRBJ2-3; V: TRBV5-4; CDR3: CASSLDQGSTDTQYF
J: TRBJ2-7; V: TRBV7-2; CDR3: CASSFRLDKNYEQYF
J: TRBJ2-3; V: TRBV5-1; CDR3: CASSSRGSGTDTQYF
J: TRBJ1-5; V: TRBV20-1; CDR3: CSAKGGEPQHF
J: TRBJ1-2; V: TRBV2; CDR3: CASSASAGRDYGYTF
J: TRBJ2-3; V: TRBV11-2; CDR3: CASSSGPVDTQYF
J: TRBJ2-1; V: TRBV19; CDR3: CASSIRGNSYNEQFF
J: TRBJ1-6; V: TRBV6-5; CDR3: CASRFRVTDSPLHF
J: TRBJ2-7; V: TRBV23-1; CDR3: CASSQSRDSKTYEQYF
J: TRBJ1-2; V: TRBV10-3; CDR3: CAITRQGASNYGYTF
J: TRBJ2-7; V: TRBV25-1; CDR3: CASSGANRYEQYF
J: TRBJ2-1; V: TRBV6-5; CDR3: CASSRGQVTYNEQFF
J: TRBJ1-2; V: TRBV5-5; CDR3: CASSLAGVAGANYGYTF
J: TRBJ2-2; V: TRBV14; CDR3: CASSQASGHWNTGELFF
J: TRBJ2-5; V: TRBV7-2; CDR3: CASSPRGARGPQETQYF
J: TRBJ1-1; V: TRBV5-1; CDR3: CASSLAGTGGTEAFF
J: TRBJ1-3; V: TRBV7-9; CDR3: CASSLRASTGNTIYF
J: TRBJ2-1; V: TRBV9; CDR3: CASSGLAPPMFF
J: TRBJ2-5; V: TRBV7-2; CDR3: CASSLNDRRQETQYF
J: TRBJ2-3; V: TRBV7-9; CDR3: CASSFGTSGRLSTDTQYF
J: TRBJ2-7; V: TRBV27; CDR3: CASSPRRGADEQYF
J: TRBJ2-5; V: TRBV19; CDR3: CASSGIDRVETQYF